The TCR beta chain described here comes from a study of cytomegalovirus exposure and HLA in healthy donors. Details on this clone: Antigen specificity is unknown.

Deletions cut 0 bases from V and 5 bases from J, with 8 bases between. The CDR3 loop spans 13 amino acids. The V gene's germline CDR1 is KGHSH and CDR2 LQKENI. General study points: Information on immune exposure was restricted to one variable (CMV serostatus). Upon later analysis, TCR association rates were observed to vary by HLA locus, being highest for DRB1 and lowest for HLA-C.

Primers for the PCR totalled 60 Vbeta and 13 Jbeta. Some clones are missing from TCRdb's copy, which holds only in-frame ones; the method was immunoSEQ multiplex PCR. The sample yields about 150,000 clones, about 82% seen once. Sequenced input: PBMCs. This sequence joins TRBV18 and TRBJ2-7, with D hard to call. The sequence was obtained from a woman between 35 and 50 years old in good health and CMV-seropositive. CDR3 sequence: CASSPPNGDEQYF. Here the CDR3 DNA reads TGTGCCAGCTCACCACCGAATGGAGACGAGCAGTACTTC.